The rows below give T cell receptor beta chains drawn from one sample of a study of cytomegalovirus exposure and HLA in healthy donors. Data came from immunoSEQ multiplex PCR; TCRdb stores just in-frame clones and leaves some out. The repertoire holds more than 95,000 clones, with around 10% as singletons. The sample was PBMCs. Every receptor here comes from a man in his forties or fifties in good health and CMV-seropositive. CDR3s include the opening cysteine and the closing phenylalanine or tryptophan. D genes are given only for firm matches. Clone size, where shown, is once, few, many, or a class for clones that have expanded.

abundance: NA; j_gene: TRBJ1-1; v_gene: TRBV14; d_gene: NA; CDR3nt: TGTGCCAGCAGCCTCGGAGGATGGACTGAAGCTTTCTTT; CDR3aa: CASSLGGWTEAFF
abundance: few; j_gene: TRBJ2-7; v_gene: TRBV7-7; d_gene: NA; CDR3nt: TGTGCTAGCAGCTTAGCCTACTCCTACGAGCAGTACTTC; CDR3aa: CASSLAYSYEQYF
abundance: NA; j_gene: TRBJ2-7; v_gene: TRBV6-5; d_gene: TRBD1; CDR3nt: TGTGCCAGCGGCCCGGGACAGTCCTACGAGCAGTACTTC; CDR3aa: CASGPGQSYEQYF
abundance: NA; j_gene: TRBJ2-5; v_gene: TRBV7-8; d_gene: NA; CDR3nt: TGTGCCAGCAGCTTAGCCAAGGGGGTGACCCAGTACTTC; CDR3aa: CASSLAKGVTQYF
abundance: NA; j_gene: TRBJ2-3; v_gene: TRBV11-2; d_gene: NA; CDR3nt: TGTGCCAGCAGCTTAGGGGTAGCCAGCACAGATACGCAGTATTTT; CDR3aa: CASSLGVASTDTQYF
abundance: few; j_gene: TRBJ1-1; v_gene: TRBV25-1; d_gene: NA; CDR3nt: TGTGCCAGCAGTGAATATGACTCGGCTTTCTTT; CDR3aa: CASSEYDSAFF
abundance: few; j_gene: TRBJ2-2; v_gene: TRBV5-5; d_gene: NA; CDR3nt: TGTGCCAGCAGCTTGAGGAGTCTTTCGGGGAATGAGGACACCGGGGAGCTGTTTTTT; CDR3aa: CASSLRSLSGNEDTGELFF
abundance: NA; j_gene: TRBJ1-1; v_gene: TRBV25-1; d_gene: TRBD1; CDR3nt: TGTGCCAGCAGTGTGATACAGGGGGGCGAAGCTTTCTTT; CDR3aa: CASSVIQGGEAFF
abundance: few; j_gene: TRBJ1-1; v_gene: TRBV7-9; d_gene: NA; CDR3nt: TGTGCCAGCAGCTTCTCAACCGGGACACAGAACACTGAAGCTTTCTTT; CDR3aa: CASSFSTGTQNTEAFF
abundance: few; j_gene: TRBJ1-2; v_gene: TRBV30; d_gene: NA; CDR3nt: TGTGCCTGGAGCGCCGCCAGGGACTATGGCTACACCTTC; CDR3aa: CAWSAARDYGYTF
abundance: few; j_gene: TRBJ2-7; v_gene: TRBV5-1; d_gene: TRBD1; CDR3nt: TGCGCCAGCAGCTCGTCCCCGGACAGGGGGCTTTACGAGCAGTACTTC; CDR3aa: CASSSSPDRGLYEQYF
abundance: NA; j_gene: TRBJ2-7; v_gene: TRBV11-2; d_gene: NA; CDR3nt: TGTGCCAGCAGCTTAACTGGGCGGCAGTACTTC; CDR3aa: CASSLTGRQYF
abundance: NA; j_gene: TRBJ2-7; v_gene: TRBV4-2; d_gene: NA; CDR3nt: TGTGCCAGCAGCCAAGAGAGGGGGAGTTACGAGCAGTACTTC; CDR3aa: CASSQERGSYEQYF
abundance: NA; j_gene: TRBJ1-2; v_gene: TRBV9; d_gene: TRBD1; CDR3nt: TGTGCCAGCAGCCACAGGGGTGGCTACACCTTC; CDR3aa: CASSHRGGYTF
abundance: few; j_gene: TRBJ2-7; v_gene: TRBV7-9; d_gene: TRBD2; CDR3nt: TGTGCCAGCAGCTTAGATCTGGGCCTAGCGGGGCACTACGAGCAGTACTTC; CDR3aa: CASSLDLGLAGHYEQYF
abundance: few; j_gene: TRBJ2-7; v_gene: TRBV2; d_gene: NA; CDR3nt: TGTGCCAGCAGTGAAAAGGAGCAGGGACTCTACGAGCAGTACTTC; CDR3aa: CASSEKEQGLYEQYF
abundance: NA; j_gene: TRBJ2-3; v_gene: TRBV27; d_gene: NA; CDR3nt: TGTGCCAGCAGTTTAGCGGGAGATACGCAGTATTTT; CDR3aa: CASSLAGDTQYF
abundance: NA; j_gene: TRBJ2-7; v_gene: TRBV19; d_gene: NA; CDR3nt: TGTGCCAGTAGTCTTAACTACGAGCAGTACTTC; CDR3aa: CASSLNYEQYF
abundance: NA; j_gene: TRBJ2-7; v_gene: TRBV5-1; d_gene: TRBD2; CDR3nt: TGCGCCAGCAGCGTGACTAGCGCGTTAGAGCAGTACTTC; CDR3aa: CASSVTSALEQYF
abundance: NA; j_gene: TRBJ2-1; v_gene: TRBV6-1; d_gene: NA; CDR3nt: TGTGCCAGCAGTGAAGAGAGAGCGGGCCCCTACAATGAGCAGTTCTTC; CDR3aa: CASSEERAGPYNEQFF
abundance: few; j_gene: TRBJ2-5; v_gene: TRBV7-6; d_gene: TRBD2; CDR3nt: TGTGCCAGCAGCTTCGACAATCCTAGCGGGAGGGCCGGGGAGACCCAGTACTTC; CDR3aa: CASSFDNPSGRAGETQYF
abundance: NA; j_gene: TRBJ2-7; v_gene: TRBV28; d_gene: TRBD1; CDR3nt: TGTGCCAGCAGTCCTGGTTTCGGACAGGGGATATACGAGCAGTACTTC; CDR3aa: CASSPGFGQGIYEQYF
abundance: NA; j_gene: TRBJ2-5; v_gene: TRBV4-1; d_gene: TRBD2; CDR3nt: TGCGCCAGCAGCCAAGAATTTGGGACTAGCGGAGAGACCCAGTACTTC; CDR3aa: CASSQEFGTSGETQYF
abundance: NA; j_gene: TRBJ2-5; v_gene: TRBV29-1; d_gene: TRBD2; CDR3nt: TGCAGCGTTGATGAGCGGGGTATTGGGAAAGAGACCCAGTACTTC; CDR3aa: CSVDERGIGKETQYF
abundance: NA; j_gene: TRBJ1-5; v_gene: TRBV15; d_gene: TRBD1; CDR3nt: TGTGCCACCAGCAGCGACAGGGTAGGGGGTCAGCCCCAGCATTTT; CDR3aa: CATSSDRVGGQPQHF
abundance: few; j_gene: TRBJ1-2; v_gene: TRBV7-9; d_gene: TRBD1; CDR3nt: TGTGCCAGCAGCTTAAGGACAGGGGCTGGCTACACCTTC; CDR3aa: CASSLRTGAGYTF
abundance: NA; j_gene: TRBJ2-1; v_gene: TRBV9; d_gene: NA; CDR3nt: TGTGCCAGCAGCCCAAGTACAGGGAATGGTGAGCAGTTCTTC; CDR3aa: CASSPSTGNGEQFF
abundance: NA; j_gene: TRBJ2-1; v_gene: TRBV10-1; d_gene: TRBD2; CDR3nt: TGCGCCAGCAGTGAACTAGCGGGAGCGGTTAATGAGCAGTTCTTC; CDR3aa: CASSELAGAVNEQFF
abundance: few; j_gene: TRBJ2-7; v_gene: TRBV19; d_gene: NA; CDR3nt: TGTGCCAGTAGTATAAGAGGCGGGACAGAGAGCTACGAGCAGTACTTC; CDR3aa: CASSIRGGTESYEQYF
abundance: NA; j_gene: TRBJ2-5; v_gene: TRBV20-1; d_gene: NA; CDR3nt: TGCAGTGCTAGTTTCGGGGAGACCCAGTACTTC; CDR3aa: CSASFGETQYF
abundance: few; j_gene: TRBJ1-2; v_gene: TRBV28; d_gene: TRBD1; CDR3nt: TGTGCCAGCAGTTTAGGGGACAGGTCTAGCTATGGCTACACCTTC; CDR3aa: CASSLGDRSSYGYTF
abundance: few; j_gene: TRBJ2-1; v_gene: TRBV7-2; d_gene: NA; CDR3nt: TGTGCCAGCATTCGAGAGCCGGGTAATGAGCAGTTCTTC; CDR3aa: CASIREPGNEQFF
abundance: once; j_gene: TRBJ2-7; v_gene: TRBV27; d_gene: NA; CDR3nt: TGTGCCAGCAGTTTTTTTGGAGGAGCCTACGAGCAGTACTTC; CDR3aa: CASSFFGGAYEQYF
abundance: NA; j_gene: TRBJ2-7; v_gene: TRBV7-6; d_gene: TRBD2; CDR3nt: TGTGCCAGCAGCTTAGATCAAGCGGGAGCCTCTAGCGAGCAGTACTTC; CDR3aa: CASSLDQAGASSEQYF
abundance: few; j_gene: TRBJ2-5; v_gene: TRBV13; d_gene: TRBD1; CDR3nt: TGTGCCAGCAGCTGGGGGACAGGGAGAGAGACCCAGTACTTC; CDR3aa: CASSWGTGRETQYF
abundance: few; j_gene: TRBJ1-3; v_gene: TRBV5-1; d_gene: NA; CDR3nt: TGCGCCAGCAGCTCCGGGGTTTACTCTGGAAACACCATATATTTT; CDR3aa: CASSSGVYSGNTIYF
abundance: few; j_gene: TRBJ2-3; v_gene: TRBV6-5; d_gene: TRBD2; CDR3nt: TGTACCAGTAGCGGGAGGGCCGTTGGGGATACGCAGTATTTT; CDR3aa: CTSSGRAVGDTQYF
abundance: NA; j_gene: TRBJ2-7; v_gene: TRBV19; d_gene: TRBD2; CDR3nt: TGTGCCAGTAGTCAACTAGCGGGAAGGGGCGAGCAGTACTTC; CDR3aa: CASSQLAGRGEQYF
abundance: NA; j_gene: TRBJ2-3; v_gene: TRBV7-9; d_gene: NA; CDR3nt: TGTGCCAGCAGCCCGGCGGGCGGTAGCACAGATACGCAGTATTTT; CDR3aa: CASSPAGGSTDTQYF
abundance: NA; j_gene: TRBJ2-7; v_gene: TRBV6-1; d_gene: TRBD2; CDR3nt: TGTGCCAGCATCCCCACTAGCGGGTACTACGAGCAGTACTTC; CDR3aa: CASIPTSGYYEQYF
abundance: few; j_gene: TRBJ2-5; v_gene: TRBV2; d_gene: TRBD2; CDR3nt: TGTGCCAGCAAACACAGCGGGAGGGCACTCCCGACAGAGACCCAGTACTTC; CDR3aa: CASKHSGRALPTETQYF
abundance: NA; j_gene: TRBJ2-5; v_gene: TRBV4-2; d_gene: TRBD1; CDR3nt: TGTGCCAGCAGCCAAGAAGAGACAGGGGTCGGGACCCAGTACTTC; CDR3aa: CASSQEETGVGTQYF
abundance: NA; j_gene: TRBJ2-7; v_gene: TRBV4-1; d_gene: TRBD2; CDR3nt: TGCGCCAGCAGCCAGACTAATAGCGGGAGCTACGAGCAGTACTTC; CDR3aa: CASSQTNSGSYEQYF
abundance: NA; j_gene: TRBJ2-1; v_gene: TRBV5-1; d_gene: TRBD2; CDR3nt: TGCGCCAGCAGCCTTCTAGCGGGAGACTACAATGAGCAGTTCTTC; CDR3aa: CASSLLAGDYNEQFF
abundance: NA; j_gene: TRBJ2-6; v_gene: TRBV28; d_gene: NA; CDR3nt: TGTGCCTCCCTGGGGGGACTCACCTCTGGGGCCAACGTCCTGACTTTC; CDR3aa: CASLGGLTSGANVLTF
abundance: few; j_gene: TRBJ1-2; v_gene: TRBV6-1; d_gene: TRBD1; CDR3nt: TGTGCCAGCAGCCGGGGACAGGGGGCAGGTGGCTACACCTTC; CDR3aa: CASSRGQGAGGYTF
abundance: few; j_gene: TRBJ2-1; v_gene: TRBV28; d_gene: NA; CDR3nt: TGTGCCAGCAGTTTTGCTGCCAGGGTCAGGAATGAGCAGTTCTTC; CDR3aa: CASSFAARVRNEQFF
abundance: NA; j_gene: TRBJ2-4; v_gene: TRBV6-1; d_gene: NA; CDR3nt: TGTGCCAGCGAGGAGGGATCCGCCAAAAACATTCAGTACTTC; CDR3aa: CASEEGSAKNIQYF
abundance: few; j_gene: TRBJ2-7; v_gene: TRBV28; d_gene: TRBD1; CDR3nt: TGTGCCAGCAGTTTTCGGGGACAGGCTACCTACGAGCAGTACTTC; CDR3aa: CASSFRGQATYEQYF
abundance: few; j_gene: TRBJ1-5; v_gene: TRBV10-3; d_gene: NA; CDR3nt: TGTGCCATCAGTGACACAGGGAACAATCAGCCCCAGCATTTT; CDR3aa: CAISDTGNNQPQHF
abundance: NA; j_gene: TRBJ1-3; v_gene: TRBV2; d_gene: TRBD1; CDR3nt: TGTGCCAGCATCATTGGACAGGAAAACGGAAACACCATATATTTT; CDR3aa: CASIIGQENGNTIYF
abundance: few; j_gene: TRBJ1-5; v_gene: TRBV5-5; d_gene: TRBD1; CDR3nt: TGTGCCAGCAGCCAGCAGGGGGCAGGAAGTCAGCCCCAGCATTTT; CDR3aa: CASSQQGAGSQPQHF
abundance: few; j_gene: TRBJ2-1; v_gene: TRBV19; d_gene: TRBD2; CDR3nt: TGTGCCAGTACCCCTCGACTAGCGCCCTACAATGAGCAGTTCTTC; CDR3aa: CASTPRLAPYNEQFF
abundance: NA; j_gene: TRBJ2-7; v_gene: TRBV13; d_gene: TRBD2; CDR3nt: TGTGCCAGCAGCCGACTAGCGGGATTCTACGAGCAGTACTTC; CDR3aa: CASSRLAGFYEQYF
abundance: NA; j_gene: TRBJ2-1; v_gene: TRBV4-1; d_gene: NA; CDR3nt: TGCGCCAGCAGCCGGACAGAAGGGGACAATGAGCAGTTCTTC; CDR3aa: CASSRTEGDNEQFF
abundance: NA; j_gene: TRBJ2-5; v_gene: TRBV19; d_gene: TRBD1; CDR3nt: TGTGCCAGTAGTATCGGACAGGCTGCCAAGGAGACCCAGTACTTC; CDR3aa: CASSIGQAAKETQYF
abundance: NA; j_gene: TRBJ2-1; v_gene: TRBV4-1; d_gene: NA; CDR3nt: TGCGCCAGCCAAACGACTCGCTCCTACAATGAGCAGTTCTTC; CDR3aa: CASQTTRSYNEQFF
abundance: NA; j_gene: TRBJ1-2; v_gene: TRBV27; d_gene: NA; CDR3nt: TGTGCCAGTTCTATGGGGCCCAGCTATGGCTACACCTTC; CDR3aa: CASSMGPSYGYTF
abundance: NA; j_gene: TRBJ1-2; v_gene: TRBV18; d_gene: TRBD1; CDR3nt: TGTGCCAGCTCACCAAAACAGGGGTATGGCTACACCTTC; CDR3aa: CASSPKQGYGYTF